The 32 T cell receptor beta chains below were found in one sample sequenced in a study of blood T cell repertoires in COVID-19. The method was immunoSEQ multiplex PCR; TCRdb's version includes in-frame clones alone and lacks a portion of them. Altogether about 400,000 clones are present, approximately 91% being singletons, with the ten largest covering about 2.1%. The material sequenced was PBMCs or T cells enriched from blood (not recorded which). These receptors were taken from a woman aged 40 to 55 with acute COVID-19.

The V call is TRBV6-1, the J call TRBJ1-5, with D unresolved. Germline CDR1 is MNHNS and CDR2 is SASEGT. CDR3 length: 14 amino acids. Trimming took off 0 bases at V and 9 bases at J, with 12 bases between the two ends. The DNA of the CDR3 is TGTGCCAGCAGTGAAGCGTACTCCCCAGGGCCCCAGCATTTT. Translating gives CASSEAYSPGPQHF.

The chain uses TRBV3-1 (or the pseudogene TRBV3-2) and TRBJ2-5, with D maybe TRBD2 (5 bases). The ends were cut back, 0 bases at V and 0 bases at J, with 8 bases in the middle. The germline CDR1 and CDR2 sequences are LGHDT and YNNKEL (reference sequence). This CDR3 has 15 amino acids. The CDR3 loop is CASSQDTGDQETQYF. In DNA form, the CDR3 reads TGTGCCAGCAGCCAAGATACCGGGGACCAAGAGACCCAGTACTTC.

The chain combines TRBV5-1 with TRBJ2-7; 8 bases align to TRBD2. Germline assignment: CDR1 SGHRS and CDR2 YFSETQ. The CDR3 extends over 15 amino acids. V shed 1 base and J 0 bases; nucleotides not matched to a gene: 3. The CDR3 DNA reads TGCGCCAGCAGCTTGCAAGCGGGGGCCTCCTACGAGCAGTACTTC. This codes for CASSLQAGASYEQYF.

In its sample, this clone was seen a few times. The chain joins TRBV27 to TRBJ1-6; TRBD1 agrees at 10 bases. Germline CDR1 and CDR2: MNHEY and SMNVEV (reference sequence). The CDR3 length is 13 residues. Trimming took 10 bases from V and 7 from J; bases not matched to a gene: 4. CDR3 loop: CATGTGANSPLHF. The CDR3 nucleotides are TGTGCCACTGGGACAGGGGCGAATTCACCCCTCCACTTT.

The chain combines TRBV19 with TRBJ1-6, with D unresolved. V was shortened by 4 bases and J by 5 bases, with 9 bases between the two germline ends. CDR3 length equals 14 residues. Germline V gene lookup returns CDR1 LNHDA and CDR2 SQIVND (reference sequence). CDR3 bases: TGTGCCAGTAGTAGGACGGGAAATAATTCACCCCTCCACTTT. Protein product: CASSRTGNNSPLHF.

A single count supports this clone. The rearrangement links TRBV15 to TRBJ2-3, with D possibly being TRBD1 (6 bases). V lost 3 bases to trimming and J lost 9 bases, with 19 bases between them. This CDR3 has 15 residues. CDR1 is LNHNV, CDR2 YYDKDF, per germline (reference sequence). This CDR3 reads CATSSEQGLASTQYF. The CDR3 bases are TGTGCCACCAGCAGTGAACAGGGCCTCGCCTCGACGCAGTATTTT.

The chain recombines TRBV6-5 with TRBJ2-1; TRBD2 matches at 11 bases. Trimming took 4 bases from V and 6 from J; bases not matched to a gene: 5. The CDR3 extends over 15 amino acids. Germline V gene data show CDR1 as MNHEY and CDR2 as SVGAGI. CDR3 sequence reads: CASSSPTSGANEQFF. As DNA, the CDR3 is TGTGCCAGCAGTTCACCGACTAGCGGGGCCAATGAGCAGTTCTTC.

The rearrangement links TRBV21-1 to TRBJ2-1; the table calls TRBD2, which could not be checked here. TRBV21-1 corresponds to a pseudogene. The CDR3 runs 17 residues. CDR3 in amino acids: CASSTAGGSGSYNEQFF. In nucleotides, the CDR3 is TGTGCCAGCAGCACAGCGGGGGGGTCCGGATCCTACAATGAGCAGTTCTTC.

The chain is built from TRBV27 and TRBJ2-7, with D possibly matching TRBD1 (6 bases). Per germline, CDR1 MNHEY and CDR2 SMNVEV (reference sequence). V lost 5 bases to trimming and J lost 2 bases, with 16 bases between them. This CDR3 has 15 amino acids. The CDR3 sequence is CASSRRQELPYEQYF. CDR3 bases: TGTGCCAGCAGTCGCCGACAGGAATTACCCTACGAGCAGTACTTC.

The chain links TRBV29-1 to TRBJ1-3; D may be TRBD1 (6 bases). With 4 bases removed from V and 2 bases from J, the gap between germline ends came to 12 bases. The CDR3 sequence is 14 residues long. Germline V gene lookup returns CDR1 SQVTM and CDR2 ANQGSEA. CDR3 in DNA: TGCAGCGTTGCCACCAGGGGTACTGGAAACACCATATATTTT. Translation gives CSVATRGTGNTIYF.

DNA for the CDR3: TGTGCCAGCAGCTTAAACAGGGGGGGTCATTCACCCCTCCACTTT. Residues: CASSLNRGGHSPLHF. J is TRBJ1-6 and V is TRBV11-2, with 8 positions matching TRBD1. J lost 8 bases, V lost 2 bases, and 5 bases had no gene match. The CDR3 extends over 15 amino acids. Germline V gene data show CDR1 as SGHAT and CDR2 as FQNNGV.

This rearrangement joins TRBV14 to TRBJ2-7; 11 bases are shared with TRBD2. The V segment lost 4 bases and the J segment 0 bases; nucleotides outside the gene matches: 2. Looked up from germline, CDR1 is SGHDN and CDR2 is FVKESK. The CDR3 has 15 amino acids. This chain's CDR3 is CASSRTSGLSYEQYF. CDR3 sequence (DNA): TGTGCCAGCAGCCGGACTAGCGGGCTCTCCTACGAGCAGTACTTC.

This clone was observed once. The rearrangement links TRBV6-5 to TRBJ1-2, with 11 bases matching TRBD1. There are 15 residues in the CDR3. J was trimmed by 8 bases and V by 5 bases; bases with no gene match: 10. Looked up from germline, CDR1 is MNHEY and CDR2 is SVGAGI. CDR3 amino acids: CASSPRTGGPGGYTF. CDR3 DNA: TGTGCCAGCAGTCCTAGGACAGGGGGCCCTGGAGGCTACACCTTC.

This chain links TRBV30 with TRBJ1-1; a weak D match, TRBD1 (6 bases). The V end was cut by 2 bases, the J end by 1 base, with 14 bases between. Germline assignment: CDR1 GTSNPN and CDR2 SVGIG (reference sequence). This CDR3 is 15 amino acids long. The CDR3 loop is CAWSRGSGTNTEAFF. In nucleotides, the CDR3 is TGTGCCTGGAGTAGGGGGTCGGGGACGAACACTGAAGCTTTCTTT.

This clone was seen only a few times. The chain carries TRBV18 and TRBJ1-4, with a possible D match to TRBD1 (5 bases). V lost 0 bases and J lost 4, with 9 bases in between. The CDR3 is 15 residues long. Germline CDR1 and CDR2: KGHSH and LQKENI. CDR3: CASSPPSGGNEKLFF. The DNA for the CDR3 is TGTGCCAGCTCACCACCATCGGGGGGTAATGAAAAACTGTTTTTT.

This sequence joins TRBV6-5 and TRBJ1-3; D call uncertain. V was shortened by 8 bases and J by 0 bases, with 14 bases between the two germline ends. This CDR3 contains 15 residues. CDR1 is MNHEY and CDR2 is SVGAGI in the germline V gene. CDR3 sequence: CASGRGGLSGNTIYF. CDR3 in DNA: TGTGCCAGCGGGCGAGGAGGGCTCTCTGGAAACACCATATATTTT.

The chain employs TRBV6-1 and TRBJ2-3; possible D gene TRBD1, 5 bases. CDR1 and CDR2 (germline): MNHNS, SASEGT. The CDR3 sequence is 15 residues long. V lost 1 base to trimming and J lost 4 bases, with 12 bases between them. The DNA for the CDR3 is TGTGCCAGCAGTGAAGGGGGTCTAGGGGCAGATACGCAGTATTTT. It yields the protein CASSEGGLGADTQYF.

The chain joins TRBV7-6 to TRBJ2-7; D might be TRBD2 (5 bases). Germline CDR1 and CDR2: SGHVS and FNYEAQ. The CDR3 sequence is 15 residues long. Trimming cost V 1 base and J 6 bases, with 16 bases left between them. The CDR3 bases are TGTGCCAGCAGCTTAGGGGTATCGGGCAGCGGCGAGCAGTACTTC. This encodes CASSLGVSGSGEQYF.

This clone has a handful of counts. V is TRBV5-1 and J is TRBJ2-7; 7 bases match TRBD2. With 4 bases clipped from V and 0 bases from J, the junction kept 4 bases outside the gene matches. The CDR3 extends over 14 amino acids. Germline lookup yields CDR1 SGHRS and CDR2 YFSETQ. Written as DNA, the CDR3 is TGCGCCAGCAGCCCCGGGACTAACTCCTACGAGCAGTACTTC. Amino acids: CASSPGTNSYEQYF.

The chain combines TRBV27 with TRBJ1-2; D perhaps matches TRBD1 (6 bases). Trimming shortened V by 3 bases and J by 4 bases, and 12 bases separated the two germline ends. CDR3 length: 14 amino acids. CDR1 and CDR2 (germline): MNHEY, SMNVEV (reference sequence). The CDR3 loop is CASSFRDNFYGYTF. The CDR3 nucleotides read TGTGCCAGCAGTTTCCGGGACAACTTCTATGGCTACACCTTC.

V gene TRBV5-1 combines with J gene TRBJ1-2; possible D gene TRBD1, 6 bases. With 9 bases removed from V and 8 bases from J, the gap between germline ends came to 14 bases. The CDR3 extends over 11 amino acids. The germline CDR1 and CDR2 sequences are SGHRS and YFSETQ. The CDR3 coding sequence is TGCGCCATACCCGAGGGGGACGGCTACACCTTC. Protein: CAIPEGDGYTF. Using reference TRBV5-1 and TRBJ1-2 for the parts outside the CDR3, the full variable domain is KAGVTQTPRYLIKTRGQQVTLSCSPISGHRSVSWYQQTPGQGLQFLFEYFSETQRNKGNFPGRFSGRQFSNSRSEMNVSTLELGDSALYLCAIPEGDGYTFGSGTRLTVV.

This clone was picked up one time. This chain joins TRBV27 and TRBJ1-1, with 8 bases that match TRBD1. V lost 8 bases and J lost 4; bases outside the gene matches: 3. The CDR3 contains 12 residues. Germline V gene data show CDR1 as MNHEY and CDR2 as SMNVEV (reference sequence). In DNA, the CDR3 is TGTGCCAGCTGGACAGGGAGCACTGAAGCTTTCTTT. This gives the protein CASWTGSTEAFF.

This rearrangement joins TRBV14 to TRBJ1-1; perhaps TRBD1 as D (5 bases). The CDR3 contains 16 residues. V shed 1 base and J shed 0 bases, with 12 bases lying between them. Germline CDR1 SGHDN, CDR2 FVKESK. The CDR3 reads CASSQGGGALNTEAFF. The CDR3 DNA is TGTGCCAGCAGCCAAGGAGGAGGGGCCTTGAACACTGAAGCTTTCTTT. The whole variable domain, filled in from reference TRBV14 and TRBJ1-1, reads EAGVTQFPSHSVIEKGQTVTLRCDPISGHDNLYWYRRVMGKEIKFLLHFVKESKQDESGMPNNRFLAERTGGTYSTLKVQPAELEDSGVYFCASSQGGGALNTEAFFGQGTRLTVV.

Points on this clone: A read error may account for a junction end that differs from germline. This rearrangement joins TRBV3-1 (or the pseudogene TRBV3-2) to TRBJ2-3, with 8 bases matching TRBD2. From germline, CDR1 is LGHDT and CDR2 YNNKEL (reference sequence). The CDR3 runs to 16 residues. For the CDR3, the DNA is TGTGCCAGCAGCAAAGACGGGGGGGCCGGGACAGATACGCAGTATTTT. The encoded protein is CASSKDGGAGTDTQYF.

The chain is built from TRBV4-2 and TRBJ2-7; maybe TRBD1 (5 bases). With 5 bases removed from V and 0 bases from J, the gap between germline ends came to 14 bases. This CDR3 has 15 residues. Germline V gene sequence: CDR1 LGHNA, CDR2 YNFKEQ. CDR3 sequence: CASSLTRVLSYEQYF. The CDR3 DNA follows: TGTGCCAGCAGCTTAACCAGGGTCCTCTCCTACGAGCAGTACTTC.

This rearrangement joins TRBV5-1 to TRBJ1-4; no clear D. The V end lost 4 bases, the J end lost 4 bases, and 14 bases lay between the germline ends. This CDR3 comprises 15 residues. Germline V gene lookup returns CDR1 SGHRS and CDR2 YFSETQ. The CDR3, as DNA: TGCGCCAGCAGCGCCGTGAGAGGTGGTAATGAAAAACTGTTTTTT. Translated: CASSAVRGGNEKLFF.

CDR3 bases: TGTGCCAGCAGCTTGTTGGACAGGGGCACGAACACTGAAGCTTTCTTT. Amino acids: CASSLLDRGTNTEAFF. The V call is TRBV5-4, the J call TRBJ1-1, with 9 bases matching TRBD1. The CDR3 is made up of 16 amino acids. The germline V gene encodes CDR1 SGHNT and CDR2 YYREEE (reference sequence). Unmatched junction bases numbered 5, after V lost 1 base and J lost 1 base.

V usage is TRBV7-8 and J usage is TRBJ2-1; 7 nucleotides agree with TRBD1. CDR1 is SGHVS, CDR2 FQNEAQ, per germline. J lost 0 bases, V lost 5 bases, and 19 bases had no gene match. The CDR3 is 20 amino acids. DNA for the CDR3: TGTGCCAGCAGCCAACGACAGGGTTCGGGCCACTTGGGCTCCTACAATGAGCAGTTCTTC. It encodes CASSQRQGSGHLGSYNEQFF.

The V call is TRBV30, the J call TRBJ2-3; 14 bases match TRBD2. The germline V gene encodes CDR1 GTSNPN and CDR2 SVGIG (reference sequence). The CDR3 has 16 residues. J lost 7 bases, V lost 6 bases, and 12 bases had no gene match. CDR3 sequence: CACGGRGLAGDNTQYF. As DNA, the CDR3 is TGTGCCTGTGGCGGTAGGGGACTAGCGGGGGACAATACGCAGTATTTT.

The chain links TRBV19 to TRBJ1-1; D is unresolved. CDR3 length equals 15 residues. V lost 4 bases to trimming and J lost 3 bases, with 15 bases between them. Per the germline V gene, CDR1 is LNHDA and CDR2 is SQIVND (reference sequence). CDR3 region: CASSSPGGRDTEAFF. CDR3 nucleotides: TGTGCCAGTAGTAGCCCCGGAGGGCGGGACACTGAAGCTTTCTTT.

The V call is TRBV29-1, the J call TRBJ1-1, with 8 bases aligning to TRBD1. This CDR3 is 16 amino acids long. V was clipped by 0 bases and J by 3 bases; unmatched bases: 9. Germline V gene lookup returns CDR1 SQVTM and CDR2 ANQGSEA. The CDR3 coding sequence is TGCAGCGTTGAAGATCGGGCAGGGGGCAGCGACACTGAAGCTTTCTTT. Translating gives CSVEDRAGGSDTEAFF.

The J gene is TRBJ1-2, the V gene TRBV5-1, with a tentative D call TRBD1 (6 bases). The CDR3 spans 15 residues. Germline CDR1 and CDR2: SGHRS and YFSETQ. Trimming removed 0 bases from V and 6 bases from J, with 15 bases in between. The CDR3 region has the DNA TGCGCCAGCAGCTTGGTTCCAGGGGAAGGGAATGGCTACACCTTC. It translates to CASSLVPGEGNGYTF. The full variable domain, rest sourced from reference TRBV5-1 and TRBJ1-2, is KAGVTQTPRYLIKTRGQQVTLSCSPISGHRSVSWYQQTPGQGLQFLFEYFSETQRNKGNFPGRFSGRQFSNSRSEMNVSTLELGDSALYLCASSLVPGEGNGYTFGSGTRLTVV.